This T cell receptor beta chain was identified during a study of graft-versus-host responses after intestinal transplantation. Study details: Following induction with anti-thymocyte globulin, all recipients were given tacrolimus and steroids for about three years.

Measured with immunoSEQ multiplex PCR; TCRdb has only the in-frame clones, and not every one. The sample shows more than 10,000 clones, approximately 31% of them seen only once. Responders (approximately 200,000, CFSE-labeled) met approximately 200,000 stimulators that were irradiated and violet-dye-labeled. Following the reaction, CD3+CD4+ and CD3+CD8+ responders that were proliferating and CFSE-low underwent sorting. Within the sample, this clone is medium-sized (0.01 to 0.1%). This CDR3 is 18 amino acids long. Material: alloreactive CD4+ T cells from a mixed lymphocyte reaction culture, obtained before transplantation. Stated subset: CFSE-low proliferating T cells sorted from roughly 6-day pre-transplant mixed lymphocyte reaction (GvH or HvG direction). The chain carries TRBV12-1 and TRBJ1-6; TRBD1, the D gene given by the table, was not confirmed from the DNA. TRBV12-1 has pseudogene status. The sequence came from a human patient who was an organ donor for intestinal transplantation. The DNA of the CDR3 is TGTGCCAGCAGCTACCGACAGGTTGGGTGCAACACGAATTCACCCCTCCACTTT. Its translation is CASSYRQVGCNTNSPLHF.